This is a list of T cell receptor beta chains from one sample in a study of blood T cell repertoires in COVID-19. The assay was immunoSEQ multiplex PCR, and TCRdb's table has in-frame clones only and misses some. The sample yields hundreds of thousands of clones, roughly 90% seen once. The sequenced material came from PBMCs or T cells enriched from blood (not recorded which). The receptors derive from a woman aged 40 to 50 with acute COVID-19. CDR3s include the opening cysteine and the closing phenylalanine or tryptophan. The order of the fields is V gene, J gene, clone size, D gene, CDR3 protein, CDR3 DNA. A D gene is named only where the DNA matches it firmly. Not all rows give a size; the values are once, few, many and, for expanded clones, a class.

TRBV4-1,TRBJ2-7,few,-,CASSQTAPGYRSYEQYF,TGCGCCAGCAGCCAAACCGCCCCGGGGTATCGGTCCTACGAGCAGTACTTC
TRBV10-3,TRBJ1-3,few,TRBD1,CAISEGQDPGNTIYF,TGTGCCATCAGTGAGGGACAGGACCCTGGAAACACCATATATTTT
TRBV3-1/TRBV3-2,TRBJ1-2,-,TRBD1,CASSLTDRGYGYTF,TGTGCCAGCAGCCTTACGGACAGGGGCTATGGCTACACCTTC
TRBV30,TRBJ2-7,once,-,CAWSVLSGRAYEQYF,TGTGCCTGGAGTGTACTCTCCGGCAGGGCCTACGAGCAGTACTTC
TRBV19,TRBJ1-4,-,-,CASRPTETNEKLFF,TGTGCCAGTAGACCCACAGAGACTAATGAAAAACTGTTTTTT
TRBV5-1,TRBJ2-7,once,-,CASRPGSSYEQYF,TGCGCCAGCCGTCCCGGTAGCTCCTACGAGCAGTACTTC
TRBV6-5,TRBJ1-5,-,-,CASTWGGHGQPQHF,TGTGCCAGCACTTGGGGGGGACACGGGCAGCCCCAGCATTTT
TRBV11-2,TRBJ2-7,-,-,CASSLERVGVGEQYF,TGTGCCAGCAGCTTAGAGAGGGTTGGGGTTGGGGAGCAGTACTTC
TRBV4-1,TRBJ2-1,-,-,CASSQVFLGDEQFF,TGCGCCAGCAGCCAAGTCTTCCTGGGCGATGAGCAGTTCTTC
TRBV3-1/TRBV3-2,TRBJ2-7,-,TRBD2,CASSPRAGASYEQYF,TGTGCCAGCAGCCCCAGAGCGGGGGCCTCCTACGAGCAGTACTTC
TRBV6-5,TRBJ2-3,-,-,CASSYSRGGPDTQYF,TGTGCCAGCAGTTACTCGAGGGGGGGGCCAGATACGCAGTATTTT
TRBV7-6,TRBJ1-5,-,TRBD1,CASSISPRGRFSQPQHF,TGTGCCAGCAGCATATCTCCGAGGGGGCGATTTAGTCAGCCCCAGCATTTT
TRBV24-1,TRBJ2-2,-,TRBD1,CATGGSGGQGNTGELFF,TGTGCCACCGGCGGGAGTGGGGGACAGGGGAACACCGGGGAGCTGTTTTTT
TRBV10-3,TRBJ2-2,-,-,CAISEQNTGELFF,TGTGCCATCAGTGAACAGAACACCGGGGAGCTGTTTTTT
TRBV25-1,TRBJ2-7,-,-,CASSMSQGREQYF,TGTGCCAGCAGTATGTCGCAGGGGCGGGAGCAGTACTTC
TRBV5-1,TRBJ2-5,-,TRBD2,CASSSQPGLQETQYF,TGCGCCAGCAGCTCACAGCCGGGACTACAAGAGACCCAGTACTTC
TRBV2,TRBJ2-7,once,TRBD1,CASSYKPGQGNEQYF,TGTGCCAGCAGTTACAAACCGGGACAGGGTAACGAGCAGTACTTC
TRBV27,TRBJ2-6,-,-,CASSLGTPFSGANVLTF,TGTGCCAGCAGTTTAGGGACACCCTTCTCTGGGGCCAACGTCCTGACTTTC
TRBV4-1,TRBJ2-7,-,TRBD1,CASSLGQGHTYEQYF,TGCGCCAGCAGTCTGGGACAGGGGCACACTTACGAGCAGTACTTC
TRBV19,TRBJ1-5,-,TRBD1,CASSGTGDSQPQHF,TGTGCCAGTAGTGGGACAGGGGACAGCCAGCCCCAGCATTTT
TRBV6-5,TRBJ2-7,-,TRBD1,CASSITGTGNYEQYF,TGTGCCAGCAGTATTACCGGGACAGGGAACTACGAGCAGTACTTC
TRBV25-1,TRBJ1-4,-,TRBD1,CASRAGQGSLTLFF,TGTGCCAGCAGGGCGGGACAGGGAAGTCTGACACTGTTTTTT
TRBV5-4,TRBJ2-1,once,TRBD2,CASSSITTSGGNEQFF,TGTGCCAGCAGCTCAATCACGACTAGCGGGGGTAATGAGCAGTTCTTC
TRBV3-1/TRBV3-2,TRBJ2-1,-,TRBD1,CASSARGLNEQFF,TGTGCCAGCAGCGCCAGGGGGCTTAATGAGCAGTTCTTC
TRBV12-5,TRBJ2-7,-,-,CASGLVLGQFNYEQYF,TGTGCTAGTGGTTTGGTACTGGGGCAATTCAACTACGAGCAGTACTTC